Given below is one T cell receptor (beta chain) in context. These data come from a study of T cell changes during pregnancy in multiple sclerosis. Between the trimmed V and J ends, which lost 3 bases and 7 bases, there was a span of 13 bases. Germline V gives CDR1 MNHEY, CDR2 SMNVEV (reference sequence). The CDR3 spans 13 residues. Sequenced by immunoSEQ multiplex PCR; TCRdb stores in-frame clones only, minus some. The data show 15,000 to 20,000 clones, just over 85% seen once. The V gene is TRBV27, the J gene TRBJ2-7; TRBD2 might be the D (6 bases). The clonotype was recovered from a female donor in good health, enrolled as a control in a pregnancy study. The source was CD8+ T cells from peripheral blood mononuclear cells, collected in the third trimester of pregnancy. CDR3 sequence: CASSLSRGDEQYF. For the CDR3, the DNA is TGTGCCAGCAGTTTGAGCCGCGGGGATGAGCAGTACTTC.